The sequence of this TCR beta chain was determined in a study of shared clonotypes between healthy human individuals. Looking at the study overall: A donor's plate count was three for CD4 naive and three for CD4 memory; CD8 naive had two and CD8 memory one.

Naive CD8 isolation took CD45RO-negative cells positively selected for CCR7 and excluded terminally differentiated effector memory CD45RA+ cells. Sequencing was performed with immunoSEQ multiplex PCR; in TCRdb, only in-frame clones are kept and a portion is missing. The profile shows about 2 million clones, just under 95% of them singletons. The CDR3 runs to 16 residues. The germline CDR1 and CDR2 sequences are MGHRA and YSYEKL. After removal of 2 bases from V and 2 bases from J, the junction contained 4 bases not matched to a gene. Comment on this clone: What it binds is unknown.

Notes on the study in general: Sampling used blood alone; tissue repertoires probably differ.

The chain recombines TRBV4-1 with TRBJ2-7, with TRBD2 matching over 12 bases. Sequencing was done on a sample of naive CD8+ T cells sorted from blood. The TCR was taken from a man between 18 and 29 years old in good health. The CDR3 nucleotides are TGCGCCAGCAGCCAAACTAGCGGGGGGTTCCCCTACGAGCAGTACTTC. This encodes CASSQTSGGFPYEQYF.